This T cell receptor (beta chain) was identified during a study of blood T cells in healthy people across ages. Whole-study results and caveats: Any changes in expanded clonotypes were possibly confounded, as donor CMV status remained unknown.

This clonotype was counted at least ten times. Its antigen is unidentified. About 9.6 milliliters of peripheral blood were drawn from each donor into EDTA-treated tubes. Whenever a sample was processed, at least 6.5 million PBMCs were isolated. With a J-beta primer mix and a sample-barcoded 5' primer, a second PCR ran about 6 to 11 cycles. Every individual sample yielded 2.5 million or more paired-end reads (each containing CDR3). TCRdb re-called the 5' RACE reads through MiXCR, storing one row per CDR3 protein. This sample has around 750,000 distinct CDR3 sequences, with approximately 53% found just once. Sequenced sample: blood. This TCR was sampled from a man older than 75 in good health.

CDR3 sequence (DNA): TGTGCCAGCAGCTTCCGGGGACTAGCGGGAAGTGAGCAGTTCTTC. Protein product: CASSFRGLAGSEQFF. The chain uses TRBV7-2 and TRBJ2-1; 13 bases map to TRBD2. CDR3 length equals 15 residues. CDR1 is SGHTA and CDR2 is FQGNSA in the germline V gene. V was pared by 3 bases and J by 9 bases, with 5 bases of the junction left unmatched.